The clone carrying this T cell receptor (beta chain) has just a few counts. Its cognate antigen is unknown. From the RT-PCR reads, TCRdb called clonotypes with MiXCR, one entry per CDR3 protein. The sample includes about 500,000 distinct CDR3 sequences, over 10% of them seen just once. The sample is drawn from a study of response to subunit inactivated influenza vaccine. Study-wide findings and caveats: New T cells are recruited in small numbers by each seasonal influenza vaccination, according to the authors' suggestion.

The sample consisted of PBMCs from blood, taken roughly 45 days after vaccination. This clonotype was sampled from a man in his fifties or sixties who received an inactivated influenza vaccine.

This CDR3 reads CASSQDWGQGTGELFF. The CDR3 DNA reads TGCGCCAGCAGCCAAGATTGGGGACAGGGGACCGGGGAGCTGTTTTTT. V usage is TRBV4-1 and J usage is TRBJ2-2, with 10 bases lining up with TRBD1. Germline V CDR1 and CDR2: MGHRA, YSYEKL. V lost 0 bases to trimming and J lost 5 bases; unmatched junction nucleotides: 3. The CDR3 has 16 amino acids.